Following are 4 T cell receptor beta chains from one sample sequenced in a study of cytotoxic CD8 clonotypes in ibrutinib-treated CLL (dated by TCRdb to the early 2020s). The time point label, as the study defines it: around 25 months on ibrutinib. The library was built by means of the immunoSEQ multiplex PCR assay. TCRdb obtained this table from immuneACCESS and retained in-frame rearrangements with V and J assigned. These tables miss some clones; where compared with another copy, unresolved V genes account for less than half of the shortfall, and the remainder is unexplained. The sample contains about 130,000 clones, about 75% of them found a single time. The top ten hold roughly 4.7% of the sample. The input for sequencing was PBMCs, taken after 24 months of ibrutinib treatment. The receptors shown here come from a human donor with chronic lymphocytic leukemia.

The chain joins TRBV19 to TRBJ2-5; TRBD1 agrees at 10 bases. Per the germline V gene, CDR1 is LNHDA and CDR2 is SQIVND (reference sequence). The CDR3 loop spans 13 amino acids. Trimming took 8 bases from V and 5 from J; bases not matched to a gene: 5. CDR3 sequence: CASGGQGRETQYF. The CDR3 DNA is TGTGCCAGTGGGGGACAGGGGAGGGAGACCCAGTACTTC.

The gene calls are TRBV18 and TRBJ2-1; D unresolved. The V gene's germline CDR1 is KGHSH and CDR2 LQKENI. The CDR3 length is 14 residues. Trimming took 4 bases from V and 9 from J, leaving 16 bases between them. The CDR3 protein is CASSLFAEDGEQFF. The CDR3 bases are TGTGCCAGCTCACTGTTCGCTGAGGACGGTGAGCAGTTCTTC.

The count of this clone is one. This sequence joins TRBV10-3 and TRBJ1-3; no definite D call. This CDR3 has 16 residues. In germline, CDR1 is ENHRY, CDR2 SYGVKD. V was shortened by 3 bases and J by 0 bases, with 12 bases between the two germline ends. The CDR3, as DNA: TGTGCCATCAGTGACACCCACTTGAGCTCTGGAAACACCATATATTTT. It translates to CAISDTHLSSGNTIYF.

The genes are TRBV4-3 and TRBJ2-3, with D perhaps TRBD1 (5 bases). This CDR3 is built from 16 residues. From germline, CDR1 is LGHNA and CDR2 YSLEER. Trimming cost V 10 bases and J 0 bases, with 20 bases left between them. The CDR3, as DNA: TGCGCCACCCCGCCAGGGTTAGGAACTAGCACAGATACGCAGTATTTT. This encodes CATPPGLGTSTDTQYF.